This T cell receptor beta chain is from a study of identical twins. Study observations and caveats: It was out-of-frame TCR alpha sharing in monozygotic twins that models underestimated.

A word on this clonotype: Antigen unknown.

Germline values: CDR1 MNHEY, CDR2 SVGEGT. The CDR3 spans 12 residues. The authors used template switching to add a universal primer site and gave cDNA unique molecular identifiers. TCRdb passed the 5' RACE reads through MiXCR, listing each CDR3 protein once. The sample contains 500,000 or so distinct CDR3 sequences, roughly a fifth of which appear only once. These data were likewise used in another study, on T cells expressing NK-cell markers. That paper states: The eight sequenced donors comprised seven who were HCMV-seropositive and one who was seronegative.

Material: CD4+ T cells sorted from blood. The chain couples TRBV6-2 or TRBV6-3 to TRBJ1-2; a weak D match, TRBD1 (5 bases). This clonotype was obtained from a woman under 30 in good health. In DNA, the CDR3 is TGTGCAAGCGGGGGTGAGAACTATGGCTACACCTTC. Translating it yields CASGGENYGYTF.